These T cell receptor beta chains were read from a single sample in a study of prognosis after radiotherapy for stage I lung cancer. MiXCR was run by TCRdb on the multiplex PCR reads, yielding one entry per CDR3 protein. The sample carries 50,000 or so distinct CDR3 sequences, about a third recorded once. The source material was PBMCs, sampled before or after stereotactic body radiation therapy (not recorded which). The receptors were sampled from a donor of 50 years or more with non-small cell lung cancer. Both conserved end residues are part of each CDR3. D genes are given only for firm matches. The listing skips clone size in some rows; elsewhere it reads once, few, many or a size class.

D: .; size: .; V: TRBV7-8; J: TRBJ2-7; DNA: TGTGCCAGCAGCTTGAATTTAGGGGGGGAGCAGTACTTC; CDR3: CASSLNLGGEQYF
D: TRBD1; size: many; V: TRBV5-4; J: TRBJ2-1; DNA: TGTGCCAGCAGCCCTACGTCCGGGACAGGGACAATCGAGCAGTTCTTC; CDR3: CASSPTSGTGTIEQFF
D: TRBD1; size: many; V: TRBV5-1; J: TRBJ1-2; DNA: TGCGCCAGCAGCCCAGGCGGGACAGGGGAATATGGCTACACCTTC; CDR3: CASSPGGTGEYGYTF
D: .; size: many; V: TRBV5-1; J: TRBJ2-2; DNA: TGCGCCAGCAGCGGGGGAAACACCGGGGAGCTGTTTTTT; CDR3: CASSGGNTGELFF
D: .; size: .; V: TRBV3-1; J: TRBJ1-4; DNA: TGTGCCAGCAGCTCAATCCCCCCGGGATTCGACGAAAAACTGTTTTTT; CDR3: CASSSIPPGFDEKLFF
D: .; size: .; V: TRBV30; J: TRBJ2-2; DNA: TGTGCCTGGAGTGTACCGCCCGGGGAGCTGTTTTTT; CDR3: CAWSVPPGELFF
D: .; size: many; V: TRBV28; J: TRBJ2-5; DNA: TGTGCCAGCGGTGCTGAGGAGACCCAGTACTTC; CDR3: CASGAEETQYF
D: TRBD1; size: many; V: TRBV7-9; J: TRBJ2-5; DNA: TGTGCCAGCAGCCGCGGACAGGGTGAGACCCAGTACTTC; CDR3: CASSRGQGETQYF
D: TRBD2; size: many; V: TRBV5-8; J: TRBJ2-5; DNA: TGTGCCAGCAGCTTGTACGCGACTAGCGTCACTGAGACCCAGTACTTC; CDR3: CASSLYATSVTETQYF
D: .; size: many; V: TRBV5-1; J: TRBJ1-5; DNA: TGCGCCAGCAGCTTCAGTGGACAGTCAAATCAGCCCCAGCATTTT; CDR3: CASSFSGQSNQPQHF
D: .; size: many; V: TRBV2; J: TRBJ2-2; DNA: TGTGCCAGCTCTAATGTGGGGAGAGGGGAGCTGTTTTTT; CDR3: CASSNVGRGELFF
D: TRBD1; size: once; V: TRBV2; J: TRBJ2-7; DNA: TGTGCCACTAGGGTCCCCAACCGGTACAGGGGCTACGAGCAGTACTTC; CDR3: CATRVPNRYRGYEQYF
D: .; size: many; V: TRBV6-4; J: TRBJ2-1; DNA: TGTGCCAGCAGTGACAAGGGGGAGTGGGATGAGCAGTTCTTC; CDR3: CASSDKGEWDEQFF
D: .; size: .; V: TRBV30; J: TRBJ1-2; DNA: TGTGCCTGGATTGTACCCCATGGGGCCAGAACCTTC; CDR3: CAWIVPHGARTF
D: TRBD1; size: many; V: TRBV5-6; J: TRBJ1-3; DNA: TGTGCCAGCAGCCCCCGTCGGACAGGGGACATGATCTCTGGAAACACCATATATTTT; CDR3: CASSPRRTGDMISGNTIYF
D: .; size: .; V: TRBV9; J: TRBJ1-3; DNA: TGTGTCAGCAGCGATGGTCCCGTCGGTGACTCTGGAAACACCATATATTTT; CDR3: CVSSDGPVGDSGNTIYF
D: .; size: many; V: TRBV19; J: TRBJ2-3; DNA: TGTGCCAGTAGTGGGAATGCAGATACGCAGTATTTT; CDR3: CASSGNADTQYF
D: .; size: many; V: TRBV6-2/TRBV6-3; J: TRBJ1-1; DNA: TGTGCCAGCAGTTTCGGGAAGAACACTGAAGCTTTCTTT; CDR3: CASSFGKNTEAFF
D: .; size: .; V: TRBV30; J: TRBJ1-1; DNA: TGTGCCTGGAGCGCTTTGCCCTTGGACACTGAAGCTTTCTTT; CDR3: CAWSALPLDTEAFF
D: TRBD2; size: many; V: TRBV4-1; J: TRBJ2-3; DNA: TGCGCCAGCAGCCTAGCGGGAAGTAGCACAGATACGCAGTATTTT; CDR3: CASSLAGSSTDTQYF
D: .; size: .; V: TRBV5-1; J: TRBJ2-6; DNA: .; CDR3: CASSPGVGSGANVLTF
D: TRBD2; size: .; V: TRBV5-6; J: TRBJ2-4; DNA: TGTGCCAGCAGCCTCGAGACTAGCGCCATCAAAAACATTCAGTACTTC; CDR3: CASSLETSAIKNIQYF
D: .; size: .; V: TRBV11-3; J: TRBJ2-3; DNA: TGTTCCAGCAGCTCCTCGACAGGGGAGGGGGATACGCATTATTTT; CDR3: CSSSSSTGEGDTHYF
D: TRBD1; size: many; V: TRBV12-3/TRBV12-4; J: TRBJ1-5; DNA: TGTGCCAGCAGTCCGGACAGGGGTAGCAATCAGCCCCAGCATTTT; CDR3: CASSPDRGSNQPQHF
D: .; size: many; V: TRBV15; J: TRBJ1-2; DNA: TGTGCCACCGGGGGGGCAGGGGAGATTCGTGGCTACACCTTC; CDR3: CATGGAGEIRGYTF
D: .; size: few; V: TRBV5-5; J: TRBJ1-1; DNA: TGTGCCAGCAGCTTGGGGGGGGCTGGGGCTGAAGCTTTCTTT; CDR3: CASSLGGAGAEAFF